This TCR beta chain was found in a study of T cells after yellow fever vaccination. The sample holds many counts of this clonotype. TCRdb re-derived calls from the 5' RACE reads in MiXCR, one entry per CDR3 protein. The profile shows 200,000 to 300,000 distinct CDR3 sequences, 10% to 15% of them singletons. Looked up from germline, CDR1 is KGHSH and CDR2 is LQKENI. This CDR3 has 13 residues. V was clipped by 0 bases and J by 0 bases, with 1 base between them. This chain connects TRBV18 to TRBJ2-3; D not resolved. Material: CD4+ T cells sorted from PBMCs, obtained 45 days after the yellow fever booster vaccination. The receptor was derived from a man younger than 40 who received the YFV17D yellow fever vaccine. This CDR3 is CASSPPSTDTQYF. The CDR3 DNA follows: TGTGCCAGCTCACCACCCAGCACAGATACGCAGTATTTT.